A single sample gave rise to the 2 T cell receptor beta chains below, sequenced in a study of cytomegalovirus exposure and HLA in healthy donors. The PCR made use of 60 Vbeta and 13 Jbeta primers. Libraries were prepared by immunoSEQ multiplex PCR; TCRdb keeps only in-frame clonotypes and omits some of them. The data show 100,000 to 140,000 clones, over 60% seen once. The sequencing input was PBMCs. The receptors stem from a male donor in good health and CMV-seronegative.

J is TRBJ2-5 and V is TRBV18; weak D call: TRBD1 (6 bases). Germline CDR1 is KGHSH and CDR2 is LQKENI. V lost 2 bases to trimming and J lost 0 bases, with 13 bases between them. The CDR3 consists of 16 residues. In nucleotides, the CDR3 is TGTGCCAGCTCACCATACTACAGGGCGTACCAAGAGACCCAGTACTTC. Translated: CASSPYYRAYQETQYF.

In DNA, the CDR3 is TGTGCCAGCAGTGAAGGAGGGACAGGGGTCATAACCTTC. As protein: CASSEGGTGVITF. This sequence joins TRBV2 and TRBJ1-2; 10 nucleotides match TRBD1. The CDR3 length is 13 residues. Germline lookup yields CDR1 SNHLY and CDR2 FYNNEI. The V and J ends lost 1 base and 14 bases, in that order; junction bases with no gene match: 7.